Below, one T cell receptor beta chain is given with its context. Its cognate antigen is unknown. Here immunoSEQ multiplex PCR was the method, and the copy in TCRdb shows in-frame clones only, minus some. The sample consists of several thousand clones, around four fifths of them appearing once. This specimen comes from a study of immune evolution from preneoplasia to lung adenocarcinoma. Turning to the study itself: HLA loss of heterozygosity: roughly 6.6% AIS, about 15% MIA, roughly 30% ADC, none AAH. The study's findings and limits: Top clone share appeared to fall from AAH through AIS, MIA, adenocarcinoma. Normal lung had highest clonality; later lesions appeared denser, more diverse.

V was pared by 0 bases and J by 0 bases, with 8 bases between. In germline, CDR1 is LNHNV, CDR2 YYDKDF (reference sequence). The CDR3 is 15 residues long. The sequence came from a person aged 65 to 79 with lung adenocarcinoma. The chain recombines TRBV15 with TRBJ1-1, with D unclear. What was sequenced was FFPE lung adenocarcinoma in situ tissue. CDR3 region: CATSRDKGMNTEAFF. CDR3 DNA: TGTGCCACCAGCAGAGATAAGGGAATGAACACTGAAGCTTTCTTT.